A selection of T cell receptor beta chains follows, all from one sample in a study of CD8 T cells in Susac syndrome. Each CDR3 protein gets one entry after TCRdb re-called the immunoSEQ multiplex PCR reads with MiXCR. In the table there are 250,000 to 300,000 distinct CDR3 sequences, about 89% of which are singletons. The source material was CD8+ T cells from PBMCs. The origin of the receptors is a human donor with multiple sclerosis. CDR3s include the opening cysteine and the closing phenylalanine or tryptophan. The D gene is left open where the match is weak. The size entry is marked missing in some rows and otherwise reads once, few, many or a size class.

D gene	V gene	clone size	J gene	CDR3 protein	CDR3 DNA
.	TRBV20-1	.	TRBJ1-1	CSAPTPRVNTEAFF	TGCAGTGCCCCCACCCCCAGGGTGAACACTGAAGCTTTCTTT
TRBD2	TRBV4-2	.	TRBJ2-7	CASSQERSLAGAYEQYF	TGTGCCAGCAGCCAAGAAAGGAGTCTAGCGGGCGCCTACGAGCAGTACTTC
.	TRBV12-3/TRBV12-4	once	TRBJ2-7	CASSLTRRGAYEQYF	TGTGCCAGCAGTCTTACCCGAAGAGGCGCCTACGAGCAGTACTTC
TRBD2	TRBV7-2	.	TRBJ2-7	CASSLDLSGASYEQYF	TGTGCCAGCAGCTTAGACCTCAGCGGGGCCTCCTACGAGCAGTACTTC
.	TRBV29-1	.	TRBJ2-7	CSGRGAYEQYF	TGCAGCGGAAGGGGGGCCTACGAGCAGTACTTC
TRBD1	TRBV11-2	.	TRBJ2-7	CASSVGQGGEQYF	TGTGCCAGCAGCGTCGGACAGGGGGGCGAGCAGTACTTC
TRBD2	TRBV5-1	.	TRBJ2-2	CASSLGASGTNTGELFF	TGCGCCAGCAGCTTGGGTGCTAGCGGGACGAACACCGGGGAGCTGTTTTTT
TRBD1	TRBV6-1	.	TRBJ1-4	CASSHTGDAASEKLFF	TGTGCCAGCAGCCATACAGGGGACGCCGCAAGTGAAAAACTGTTTTTT
.	TRBV29-1	.	TRBJ2-2	CSVSGQWTGELFF	TGCAGCGTCTCCGGACAGTGGACCGGGGAGCTGTTTTTT
.	TRBV5-6	.	TRBJ1-3	CASSLRTEGSGNTIYF	TGTGCCAGCAGCTTGAGGACAGAAGGCTCTGGAAACACCATATATTTT
.	TRBV28	.	TRBJ2-7	CASSLVGGPVIPHYEQYF	TGTGCCAGCAGTTTGGTTGGAGGGCCGGTTATCCCTCACTACGAGCAGTACTTC
.	TRBV10-3	.	TRBJ2-2	CAIRENTGELFF	TGTGCCATCAGAGAGAACACCGGGGAGCTGTTTTTT
TRBD2	TRBV2	.	TRBJ2-5	CASSDWTSGQETQYF	TGTGCCAGCAGTGACTGGACTAGCGGCCAAGAGACCCAGTACTTC
.	TRBV24-1	.	TRBJ2-3	CATSDFSFTDTQYF	TGTGCCACCAGTGATTTCAGCTTCACAGATACGCAGTATTTT
.	TRBV6-5	.	TRBJ2-1	CASSYPRDSGDNEQFF	TGTGCCAGCAGTTACCCCCGGGACAGCGGGGACAATGAGCAGTTCTTC
TRBD1	TRBV6-5	.	TRBJ2-7	CASRMTGGYEQYF	TGTGCCAGCAGGATGACAGGGGGCTACGAGCAGTACTTC
TRBD1	TRBV23-1	.	TRBJ2-7	CASSRQGPGPYEQYF	TGCGCCAGCAGTCGACAGGGTCCTGGGCCCTACGAGCAGTACTTC
.	TRBV29-1	once	TRBJ2-2	CSVRGPAGELFF	TGCAGCGTTCGGGGGCCAGCCGGGGAGCTGTTTTTT
TRBD1	TRBV6-5	.	TRBJ2-5	CASRQGQGTQYF	TGTGCCAGCAGACAGGGGCAGGGAACCCAGTACTTC
.	TRBV30	.	TRBJ1-2	CAWSVQGAHHGYTF	TGTGCCTGGAGTGTACAGGGCGCGCACCATGGCTACACCTTC
.	TRBV3-1	.	TRBJ1-2	CASSYTLGSDYANYGYTF	TGTGCCAGCAGCTACACCCTGGGCAGCGATTATGCTAACTATGGCTACACCTTC
.	TRBV25-1	few	TRBJ2-7	CASSEAGTYEQYF	TGTGCCAGCAGCGAGGCAGGTACCTACGAGCAGTACTTC
.	TRBV11-2	.	TRBJ2-3	CASSLWPRRPIGTERGDTQYF	TGTGCCAGCAGCTTATGGCCAAGAAGACCGATCGGCACTGAAAGGGGAGATACGCAGTATTTT
TRBD2	TRBV6-2/TRBV6-3	.	TRBJ2-5	CASSYRSGGLQETQYF	TGTGCCAGCAGTTACCGTTCGGGGGGGCTTCAAGAGACCCAGTACTTC
TRBD1	TRBV7-9	.	TRBJ1-1	CASSLAQGVNTEAFF	TGTGCCAGCAGCTTAGCGCAGGGGGTGAACACTGAAGCTTTCTTT
TRBD2	TRBV9	.	TRBJ2-1	CASSVGGGHSYNEQFF	TGTGCCAGCAGCGTAGGCGGGGGGCACTCCTACAATGAGCAGTTCTTC
TRBD2	TRBV6-5	.	TRBJ2-1	CASSPGLAVGEQFF	TGTGCCAGCAGTCCGGGACTAGCGGTTGGTGAGCAGTTCTTC
TRBD1	TRBV11-3	.	TRBJ1-5	CASSRLNPLLHRGVHQPQHF	TGTGCCAGCAGCCGACTAAACCCCCTCCTTCACAGGGGGGTCCATCAGCCCCAGCATTTT
.	TRBV27	.	TRBJ2-1	CASSLVLTGSNEQFF	TGTGCCAGCAGTTTAGTACTAACAGGCTCCAATGAGCAGTTCTTC
TRBD2	TRBV6-1	.	TRBJ2-2	CASSLGLAGTEAGELFF	TGTGCCAGCAGCTTGGGACTAGCGGGAACAGAGGCCGGGGAGCTGTTTTTT
TRBD1	TRBV29-1	.	TRBJ2-2	CSVGNRGLTGELFF	TGCAGCGTTGGAAACAGGGGGTTGACCGGGGAGCTGTTTTTT